The next 14 T cell receptor beta chains were all read from a single sample in a study of blood T cell repertoires in COVID-19. TCRdb's copy holds only in-frame clones and misses some; the assay was immunoSEQ multiplex PCR. Of more than 75,000 clones listed, 70% to 90% are singletons. Sequenced sample: peripheral blood. Every receptor here comes from a woman between 65 and 79 years old with acute or convalescent COVID-19.

This sequence joins TRBV9 and TRBJ1-4; TRBD1 aligns across 8 bases. The V gene's germline CDR1 is SGDLS and CDR2 YYNGEE. The trim removed 1 base at V and 0 bases at J, leaving 2 bases unmatched. CDR3 length equals 16 residues. The CDR3: CASSVQGAATNEKLFF. CDR3 in DNA: TGTGCCAGCAGCGTACAGGGGGCCGCAACTAATGAAAAACTGTTTTTT.

The chain combines TRBV5-1 with TRBJ2-2; 13 bases align to TRBD2. The CDR3 spans 17 residues. Germline CDR1 SGHRS, CDR2 YFSETQ. V lost 7 bases and J lost 4; bases outside the gene matches: 10. The CDR3 reads CASCILAGGQSTGELFF. CDR3 sequence (DNA): TGCGCCAGCTGCATACTAGCGGGGGGGCAAAGCACCGGGGAGCTGTTTTTT.

The chain links TRBV11-3 to TRBJ2-1; tentatively, D is TRBD2 (6 bases). This CDR3 comprises 14 residues. Germline V gene lookup returns CDR1 SGHNT and CDR2 YENEEA. Trimming stripped 8 bases from V and 2 bases from J, with 13 bases between. CDR3 sequence (DNA): TGTGCCAGCGCAGGGAGGCTGACCTACAATGAGCAGTTCTTC. As protein: CASAGRLTYNEQFF. Variable domain in full (rest from reference TRBV11-3 and TRBJ2-1): EAGVVQSPRYKIIEKKQPVAFWCNPISGHNTLYWYLQNLGQGPELLIRYENEEAVDDSQLPKDRFSAERLKGVDSTLKIQPAELGDSAVYLCASAGRLTYNEQFFGPGTRLTVL.

The rearrangement uses TRBV3-1 (or the pseudogene TRBV3-2) and TRBJ1-5; D unclear. CDR1 is LGHDT, CDR2 YNNKEL, per germline (reference sequence). With 2 bases removed from V and 14 bases from J, the gap between germline ends came to 16 bases. The CDR3 loop spans 13 amino acids. The CDR3 DNA is TGTGCCAGCAGCCAACTAGACGGACTACATAAGCATTTT. This codes for CASSQLDGLHKHF.

The chain carries TRBV7-2 and TRBJ2-7; perhaps TRBD2 as D (6 bases). Per the germline V gene, CDR1 is SGHTA and CDR2 is FQGNSA. The V end lost 3 bases, the J end lost 0 bases, and 9 bases lay between the germline ends. This CDR3 region has 14 residues. CDR3: CASSLGLRSYEQYV. CDR3 sequence (DNA): TGTGCCAGCAGCTTGGGACTTCGCTCCTACGAGCAGTACGTC.

The sample holds a few counts of this clone. The rearrangement uses TRBV7-9 and TRBJ1-3; 11 nucleotides match TRBD1. With V trimmed by 5 bases and J by 0 bases, 3 bases remained unmatched. From germline, CDR1 is SEHNR and CDR2 FQNEAQ (reference sequence). CDR3 length equals 16 residues. Here the CDR3 reads CASSPGQGASGNTIYF. The CDR3 nucleotides are TGTGCCAGCAGCCCAGGACAGGGGGCCTCTGGAAACACCATATATTTT.

The sample holds one count of this clone. The V and J genes are TRBV2 and TRBJ1-5, with D perhaps matching TRBD1 (5 bases). V lost 1 base and J 4 bases, leaving 11 bases between the germline ends. The CDR3 is 15 residues long. Germline V gene data show CDR1 as SNHLY and CDR2 as FYNNEI. CDR3 region: CASSEGGAGNQPQHF. The CDR3, as DNA: TGTGCCAGCAGTGAAGGCGGGGCGGGGAATCAGCCCCAGCATTTT.

This clone has a single count. V and J are TRBV5-1 and TRBJ2-3, with 9 positions matching TRBD2. CDR1 and CDR2 (germline): SGHRS, YFSETQ. J gave up 5 bases and V 0 bases, and 1 base lay outside the gene matches. The CDR3 runs 14 residues. The CDR3 reads CASSLALAGDTQYF. CDR3 bases: TGCGCCAGCAGCTTGGCACTAGCGGGAGATACGCAGTATTTT.

The J gene is TRBJ1-2, the V gene TRBV25-1; no clear D. Germline CDR1 MGHDK, CDR2 SYGVNS. The CDR3 spans 18 residues. V lost 0 bases and J lost 5, with 22 bases in between. CDR3 DNA sequence: TGTGCCAGCAGTGAATACCCCGGGTCAGCCTCGGCCGGATATGGCTACACCTTC. Its translation is CASSEYPGSASAGYGYTF.

This CDR3 reads CASSILGMGTEAFF. The CDR3 DNA sequence: TGTGCCAGTAGTATACTCGGGATGGGCACTGAAGCTTTCTTT. The chain is built from TRBV19 and TRBJ1-1; D is undetermined. This CDR3 spans 14 amino acids. V gave up 2 bases and J gave up 4 bases, with 11 bases separating them. Germline V gives CDR1 LNHDA, CDR2 SQIVND (reference sequence).

This sequence joins TRBV19 and TRBJ2-2; D unclear. With 4 bases removed from V and 6 bases from J, the gap between germline ends came to 12 bases. Germline V CDR1 and CDR2: LNHDA, SQIVND (reference sequence). The CDR3 is made up of 14 amino acids. The CDR3 sequence is CASSTTQSSGELFF. The CDR3 DNA is TGTGCCAGTAGTACAACACAGAGCTCCGGGGAGCTGTTTTTT.

The rearrangement uses TRBV5-6 and TRBJ2-3, with 9 bases lining up with TRBD2. V dropped 3 bases and J dropped 4; count of bases not matched to a gene: 15. The CDR3 loop spans 18 amino acids. Per germline, CDR1 SGHDT and CDR2 YYEEEE. CDR3 loop: CASSSWGSGSLGADTQYF. The CDR3 region has the DNA TGTGCCAGCAGCTCCTGGGGTAGCGGGAGCCTCGGGGCAGATACGCAGTATTTT.

CDR3 sequence: CASSPHRGRTEAFF. The CDR3 DNA follows: TGTGCCAGCAGCCCCCACAGGGGAAGAACTGAAGCTTTCTTT. This chain uses TRBV3-1 (or the pseudogene TRBV3-2) with TRBJ1-1, with TRBD1 identical over 7 bases. J was trimmed by 5 bases and V by 4 bases; bases with no gene match: 7. The CDR3 covers 14 residues. Germline CDR1 is LGHDT and CDR2 is YNNKEL (reference sequence).

V is TRBV19 and J is TRBJ2-1, with D unresolved. Germline CDR1 is LNHDA and CDR2 is SQIVND (reference sequence). Trimming took off 3 bases at V and 0 bases at J, with 9 bases between the two ends. This CDR3 has 15 residues. CDR3 bases: TGTGCCAGTAGTATCGTGAGGAGCTCCTACAATGAGCAGTTCTTC. It specifies CASSIVRSSYNEQFF.